The next 30 T cell receptor beta chains were all read from a single sample in a study of blood T cell repertoires in COVID-19. Using immunoSEQ multiplex PCR, the repertoire was profiled, and TCRdb retains in-frame clones only, with some absent. The sample records approximately 200,000 clones, roughly four fifths being singletons. The sequenced material came from PBMCs or T cells enriched from blood (not recorded which). The source is a middle-aged man who had recovered from COVID-19.

The J gene is TRBJ2-7, the V gene TRBV5-1; 8 bases match TRBD2. The CDR3 is 17 amino acids. In germline, CDR1 is SGHRS, CDR2 YFSETQ. V trimming: 0 bases; J trimming: 4 bases; junction bases outside the gene matches: 12. The CDR3 DNA reads as TGCGCCAGCAGCTTGGGGCGGGAGGTAGCGGGGCCATACGAGCAGTACTTC. Its translation is CASSLGREVAGPYEQYF.

This chain connects TRBV5-5 to TRBJ2-7, with a tentative D call TRBD1 (6 bases). V was clipped by 0 bases and J by 12 bases, with 13 bases between them. The germline gives CDR1 SGHKS, CDR2 YYEKEE (reference sequence). This CDR3 spans 12 amino acids. CDR3: CASSLDDRRPYF. CDR3 DNA: TGTGCCAGCAGCTTGGACGACAGGAGACCGTACTTC.

The chain couples TRBV12-3 or TRBV12-4 to TRBJ2-3, with D possibly being TRBD2 (5 bases). Between the trimmed V and J ends, which lost 5 bases and 13 bases, there was a span of 19 bases. The CDR3 has 13 residues. CDR3 loop: CASSPDGLPSKYF. CDR3 in DNA: TGTGCCAGCAGTCCCGACGGACTGCCCTCTAAGTATTTT.

This clone was seen more than once but under ten times. Other DNA sequences in this sample translate to the same CDR3. V usage is TRBV7-3 and J usage is TRBJ2-2; D is unclear. V dropped 1 base and J dropped 2 bases, with 8 bases sitting between them. The CDR3 is 15 residues long. Germline CDR1 SGHTA, CDR2 FQGTGA. The CDR3 bases are TGTGCCAGCAGCTTAAACGGCGGTAACACCGGGGAGCTGTTTTTT. Amino acid sequence: CASSLNGGNTGELFF.

This chain uses TRBV3-1 (or the pseudogene TRBV3-2) with TRBJ1-4; a weak D match, TRBD1 (5 bases). Germline CDR1 reads LGHDT; CDR2 reads YNNKEL (reference sequence). CDR3 length equals 13 residues. Trimming stripped 2 bases from V and 6 bases from J, with 7 bases between. CDR3 in amino acids: CASSQQGDEKLFF. CDR3 DNA: TGTGCCAGCAGCCAACAAGGGGATGAAAAACTGTTTTTT.

The chain combines TRBV11-2 with TRBJ1-2; D gene uncertain. The CDR3 loop spans 13 amino acids. Germline V gives CDR1 SGHAT, CDR2 FQNNGV. The ends were cut back, 5 bases at V and 5 bases at J, with 12 bases in the middle. CDR3 amino acids: CASSPTESYGYTF. The CDR3 DNA is TGTGCCAGCAGCCCAACAGAATCTTATGGCTACACCTTC.

This chain joins TRBV7-2 and TRBJ2-1; 9 nucleotides match TRBD1. This CDR3 comprises 14 residues. J lost 7 bases, V lost 5 bases, and 6 bases had no gene match. From germline, CDR1 is SGHTA and CDR2 FQGNSA. The CDR3 loop reads CASSTPQGANEQFF. Here the CDR3 DNA reads TGTGCCAGCAGCACCCCACAGGGGGCGAATGAGCAGTTCTTC. The entire variable domain, with the rest obtained from reference TRBV7-2 and TRBJ2-1, is as follows: GAGVSQSPSNKVTEKGKDVELRCDPISGHTALYWYRQSLGQGLEFLIYFQGNSAPDKSGLPSDRFSAERTGGSVSTLTIQRTQQEDSAVYLCASSTPQGANEQFFGPGTRLTVL.

The V gene is TRBV21-1, the J gene TRBJ1-4; the table's D call, TRBD1, was not checked against the DNA. TRBV21-1 corresponds to a pseudogene. This CDR3 is built from 16 residues. The CDR3 spells CASSKTRQWLGEKLFF. The CDR3 DNA reads TGTGCCAGCAGCAAAACCCGACAGTGGTTGGGGGAAAAACTGTTTTTT.

This rearrangement joins TRBV4-1 to TRBJ1-1; D possibly corresponds to TRBD1 (5 bases). Trimming removed 1 base from V and 0 bases from J, with 12 bases in between. The germline V gene has CDR1 MGHRA and CDR2 YSYEKL. This CDR3 comprises 16 residues. The CDR3 loop is CASSQANRRMNTEAFF. As DNA, the CDR3 is TGCGCCAGCAGCCAAGCGAACAGGCGCATGAACACTGAAGCTTTCTTT.

The chain couples TRBV2 to TRBJ1-2; D call uncertain. Per the germline V gene, CDR1 is SNHLY and CDR2 is FYNNEI. V lost 7 bases and J 6 bases, leaving 18 bases between the germline ends. The CDR3 runs 14 residues. CDR3 sequence: CASKKVLQFNGYTF. The CDR3 bases are TGTGCCAGCAAGAAGGTTTTACAGTTTAATGGCTACACCTTC. Using reference TRBV2 and TRBJ1-2 for the parts outside the CDR3, the full variable domain is EPEVTQTPSHQVTQMGQEVILRCVPISNHLYFYWYRQILGQKVEFLVSFYNNEISEKSEIFDDQFSVERPDGSNFTLKIRSTKLEDSAMYFCASKKVLQFNGYTFGSGTRLTVV.

The chain couples TRBV5-1 to TRBJ1-1; 9 positions agree with TRBD1. CDR1 SGHRS and CDR2 YFSETQ come from the germline V gene. The length of the CDR3 is 15 residues. Trimming at V came to 1 base and at J to 5 bases, leaving 6 bases not matched to a gene. DNA of the CDR3: TGCGCCAGCAGCTTGATGGGACAGGGAGAAACTGAAGCTTTCTTT. It codes for CASSLMGQGETEAFF.

The rearrangement joins TRBV25-1 to TRBJ1-1; 11 positions match TRBD1. The CDR3 totals 15 residues. With 1 base clipped from V and 11 bases from J, the junction kept 9 bases outside the gene matches. The germline CDR1 and CDR2 sequences are MGHDK and SYGVNS. The DNA of the CDR3 is TGTGCCAGCAGTGAATTCAGGACAGGGGGCTCCCAGGCTTTCTTT. It specifies CASSEFRTGGSQAFF.

This sequence joins TRBV5-1 and TRBJ1-2; D gene unclear. The germline V gene has CDR1 SGHRS and CDR2 YFSETQ. Trimming took 0 bases from V and 1 from J, leaving 10 bases between them. The CDR3 consists of 15 residues. The CDR3 region has the DNA TGCGCCAGCAGCTTGGTGCAGGAAGGTAACTATGGCTACACCTTC. Its translation is CASSLVQEGNYGYTF. The full variable domain, with the rest looked up from reference TRBV5-1 and TRBJ1-2, is KAGVTQTPRYLIKTRGQQVTLSCSPISGHRSVSWYQQTPGQGLQFLFEYFSETQRNKGNFPGRFSGRQFSNSRSEMNVSTLELGDSALYLCASSLVQEGNYGYTFGSGTRLTVV.

The chain is built from TRBV28 and TRBJ1-6; D gene uncertain. V was shortened by 5 bases and J by 2 bases, with 16 bases between the two germline ends. CDR1 and CDR2 (germline): MDHEN, SYDVKM. The CDR3 consists of 17 residues. The CDR3 DNA follows: TGTGCCAGCAGTCCTGAGGTCAGCAGAGCCTATAATTCACCCCTCCACTTT. Translating gives CASSPEVSRAYNSPLHF.

This clone was seen only once. The chain employs TRBV11-2 and TRBJ1-2; 9 bases line up with TRBD1. V lost 1 base to trimming and J lost 7 bases; unmatched junction nucleotides: 4. The CDR3 contains 14 residues. Looked up from germline, CDR1 is SGHAT and CDR2 is FQNNGV. The CDR3 DNA reads as TGTGCCAGCAGCTTAGCCATGACAGGGGGTGGCTACACCTTC. Encoded protein: CASSLAMTGGGYTF.

The genes are TRBV5-1 and TRBJ2-5, with 7 bases fitting TRBD1. Per the germline V gene, CDR1 is SGHRS and CDR2 is YFSETQ. The CDR3 consists of 14 residues. Trimming at V came to 1 base and at J to 5 bases, leaving 5 bases not matched to a gene. The CDR3 DNA sequence: TGCGCCAGCAGCTTGATTCCCAGGGGGGAGACCCAGTACTTC. Translation: CASSLIPRGETQYF. The complete variable domain, with remaining parts taken from reference TRBV5-1 and TRBJ2-5, reads KAGVTQTPRYLIKTRGQQVTLSCSPISGHRSVSWYQQTPGQGLQFLFEYFSETQRNKGNFPGRFSGRQFSNSRSEMNVSTLELGDSALYLCASSLIPRGETQYFGPGTRLLVL.

This clone was seen a few times. DNA for the CDR3: TGTGCCAGCAGCCCAGGGACAGGCAGAGGAAACACTGAAGCTTTCTTT. It encodes CASSPGTGRGNTEAFF. This chain links TRBV6-2 or TRBV6-3 with TRBJ1-1; 8 positions agree with TRBD1. This CDR3 is 16 amino acids long. The J segment lost 2 bases and the V segment lost 6 bases, leaving 11 bases of the junction unmatched. CDR1 is MNHEY, CDR2 SVGEGT, per germline.

The V call is TRBV6-6, the J call TRBJ1-2; TRBD1 agrees at 8 bases. The CDR3 is 16 residues long. With V trimmed by 2 bases and J by 1 base, 6 bases remained unmatched. In germline, CDR1 is MNHNY, CDR2 SVGAGI (reference sequence). The CDR3 bases are TGTGCCAGCAGTTACGCAGGGGGCGTGGGTAACTATGGCTACACCTTC. Its translation: CASSYAGGVGNYGYTF.

DNA for the CDR3: TGCGCCAGCAGACTGACAGGGCACGCTTTCTTT. It codes for CASRLTGHAFF. J is TRBJ1-1 and V is TRBV23-1; 7 bases are shared with TRBD1. TRBV23-1 is an ORF; its function is uncertain. J lost 11 bases, V lost 6 bases, and 6 bases had no gene match. This CDR3 has 11 amino acids.

The gene calls are TRBV5-4 and TRBJ2-5, with D perhaps matching TRBD2 (7 bases). V lost 3 bases, J lost 3 bases, and 15 bases lay in between. The CDR3 covers 15 residues. Germline-derived CDR1 and CDR2 are SGHNT and YYREEE (reference sequence). The CDR3 region is CASSSQLGGEETQYF. DNA for the CDR3: TGTGCCAGCAGCTCTCAGTTAGGGGGGGAAGAGACCCAGTACTTC.

The rearrangement links TRBV28 to TRBJ2-7; a possible D gene is TRBD2 (5 bases). Germline loops: CDR1 MDHEN, CDR2 SYDVKM. V gave up 4 bases and J gave up 2 bases, with 15 bases separating them. The CDR3 is made up of 15 amino acids. The CDR3 here is CASSYEGEGTYEQYF. CDR3 bases: TGTGCCAGCAGTTATGAGGGTGAAGGGACCTACGAGCAGTACTTC.

The chain employs TRBV5-1 and TRBJ2-2, with a tentative D call TRBD2 (5 bases). The CDR3 loop spans 14 amino acids. Trimming left V 0 bases short and J 7 bases short, with 10 bases between. Germline V gives CDR1 SGHRS, CDR2 YFSETQ. The CDR3 region is CASSLDPGFGELFF. The CDR3 DNA follows: TGCGCCAGCAGCTTGGATCCGGGGTTCGGGGAGCTGTTTTTT.

This rearrangement joins TRBV28 to TRBJ2-7; 8 bases align to TRBD2. Germline V gives CDR1 MDHEN, CDR2 SYDVKM. V was pared by 7 bases and J by 0 bases, with 11 bases of the junction left unmatched. The CDR3 is 16 residues long. The CDR3 bases are TGTGCCAGCATCCGAACCGCGGGAGGCCACTCCTACGAGCAGTACTTC. Translating gives CASIRTAGGHSYEQYF.

The chain carries TRBV11-2 and TRBJ2-5; D possibly corresponds to TRBD2 (6 bases). Trimming shortened V by 5 bases and J by 3 bases, and 13 bases separated the two germline ends. Germline assignment: CDR1 SGHAT and CDR2 FQNNGV. The CDR3 is 14 amino acids. The CDR3 coding sequence is TGTGCCAGCAGCCTCGGGCTAGCGAAAGAGACCCAGTACTTC. Protein product: CASSLGLAKETQYF. The full variable domain, its missing parts supplied by reference TRBV11-2 and TRBJ2-5, is EAGVAQSPRYKIIEKRQSVAFWCNPISGHATLYWYQQILGQGPKLLIQFQNNGVVDDSQLPKDRFSAERLKGVDSTLKIQPAKLEDSAVYLCASSLGLAKETQYFGPGTRLLVL.

The J gene is TRBJ1-1, the V gene TRBV13; D is undetermined. The CDR3 loop spans 15 amino acids. CDR1 and CDR2 from the germline V gene are PRHDT and FYEKMQ (reference sequence). Trimming removed 1 base from V and 0 bases from J, with 9 bases in between. The CDR3 bases are TGTGCCAGCAGCTTAGCCCACAGTTTGAACACTGAAGCTTTCTTT. This sequence encodes CASSLAHSLNTEAFF.

The chain carries TRBV27 and TRBJ2-1; 8 positions match TRBD2. The CDR3 has 15 residues. V dropped 5 bases and J dropped 2; count of bases not matched to a gene: 5. Germline CDR1 is MNHEY and CDR2 is SMNVEV (reference sequence). CDR3 sequence: CASSIPGGAYNEQFF. For the CDR3, the DNA is TGTGCCAGCAGTATCCCGGGGGGGGCCTACAATGAGCAGTTCTTC.

The V gene is TRBV3-1 (or the pseudogene TRBV3-2), the J gene TRBJ1-4, with TRBD1 as a possible D gene (5 bases). The CDR3 loop spans 12 amino acids. In germline, CDR1 is LGHDT, CDR2 YNNKEL (reference sequence). V lost 4 bases, J lost 8 bases, and 8 bases lay in between. The CDR3 coding sequence is TGTGCCAGCAGCCCACGGGGGGAAAAACTGTTTTTT. Protein: CASSPRGEKLFF.

The gene calls are TRBV5-8 and TRBJ2-1; D perhaps matches TRBD2 (6 bases). The CDR3 contains 14 residues. CDR1 SGHTS and CDR2 YDEGEE come from the germline V gene. Trimming removed 8 bases from V and 5 bases from J, with 17 bases in between. CDR3 DNA sequence: TGTGCCAGAACCAACGGCGGGACCCACAATGAGCAGTTCTTC. Encoded protein: CARTNGGTHNEQFF. Full variable domain (remainder filled in from reference TRBV5-8 and TRBJ2-1): EAGVTQSPTHLIKTRGQQATLRCSPISGHTSVYWYQQALGLGLQFLLWYDEGEERNRGNFPPRFSGRQFPNYSSELNVNALELEDSALYLCARTNGGTHNEQFFGPGTRLTVL.

The chain joins TRBV24-1 to TRBJ2-1; 10 positions match TRBD1. The CDR3 is 15 residues long. Looked up from germline, CDR1 is KGHDR and CDR2 is SFDVKD. Losses at the gene ends were 2 bases for V and 10 bases for J; bases not matched to a gene: 7. CDR3: CATSDSRTGGQEQFF. CDR3 DNA sequence: TGTGCCACCAGTGATTCCCGGACAGGGGGGCAGGAGCAGTTCTTC.

This sequence joins TRBV4-3 and TRBJ2-1; weak D call: TRBD2 (5 bases). This CDR3 contains 15 residues. Deletions cut 0 bases from V and 10 bases from J, with 16 bases between. Germline CDR1 and CDR2: LGHNA and YSLEER. This CDR3 is CASSQEGYEGREQFF. The DNA of the CDR3 is TGCGCCAGCAGCCAAGAGGGGTATGAGGGTCGCGAGCAGTTCTTC.